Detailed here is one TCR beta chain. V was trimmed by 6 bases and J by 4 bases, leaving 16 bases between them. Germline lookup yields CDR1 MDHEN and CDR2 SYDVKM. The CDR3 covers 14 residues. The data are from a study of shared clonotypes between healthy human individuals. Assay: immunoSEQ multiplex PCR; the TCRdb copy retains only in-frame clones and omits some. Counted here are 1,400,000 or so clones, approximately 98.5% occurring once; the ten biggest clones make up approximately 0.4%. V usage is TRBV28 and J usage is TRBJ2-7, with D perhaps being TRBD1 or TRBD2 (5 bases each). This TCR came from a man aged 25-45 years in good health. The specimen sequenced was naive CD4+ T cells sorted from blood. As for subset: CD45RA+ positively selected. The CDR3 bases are TGTGCCAGCAGAGTACCGGGACCAAAATACGAGCAGTACTTC. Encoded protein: CASRVPGPKYEQYF.